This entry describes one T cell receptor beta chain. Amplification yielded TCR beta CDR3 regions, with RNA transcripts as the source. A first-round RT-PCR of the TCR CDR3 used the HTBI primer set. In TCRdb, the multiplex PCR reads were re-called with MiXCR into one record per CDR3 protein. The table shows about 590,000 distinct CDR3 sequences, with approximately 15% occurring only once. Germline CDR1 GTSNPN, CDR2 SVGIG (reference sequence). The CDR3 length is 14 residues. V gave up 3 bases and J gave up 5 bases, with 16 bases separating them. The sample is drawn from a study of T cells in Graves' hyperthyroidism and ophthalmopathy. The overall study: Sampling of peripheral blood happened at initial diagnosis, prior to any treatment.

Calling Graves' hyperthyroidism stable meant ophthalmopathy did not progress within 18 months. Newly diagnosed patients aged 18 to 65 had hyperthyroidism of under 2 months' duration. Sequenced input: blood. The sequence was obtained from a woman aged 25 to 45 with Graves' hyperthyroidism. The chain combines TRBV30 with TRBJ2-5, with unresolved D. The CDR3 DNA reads TGTGCCTGGAGGCTGTTGGGATATGGGGAGACCCAGTACTTC. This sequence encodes CAWRLLGYGETQYF.